These 17 T cell receptor beta chains share one sample of origin, sequenced in a study of cytomegalovirus exposure and HLA in healthy donors (dated by TCRdb to about 2017). Library preparation was by the immunoSEQ multiplex PCR assay. The multiplex PCR relied on a mix of 60 forward primers for TCR Vbeta segments and 13 reverse primers for TCR Jbeta segments. What TCRdb holds here is the immuneACCESS table cut down to in-frame rearrangements. Part of the clones is not present; checked against another copy, under half of the missing clones reflect an unresolved V gene, and the others are unexplained. Present in this sample are around 180,000 clones, 80% of which were seen just once. 6% to 7.5% of the sample lies in the top ten. The sample taken for sequencing was PBMCs. The receptors originated from a man aged 25 to 45 in good health and CMV-seropositive.

The chain is built from TRBV5-1 and TRBJ1-2, with 8 bases aligning to TRBD1. In germline, CDR1 is SGHRS, CDR2 YFSETQ. The junction had 3 bases not matched to a gene; V was cut back by 3 bases and J by 2 bases. The CDR3 is 14 residues long. The DNA for the CDR3 is TGCGCCAGCAGCTCGGGACAGGCGAACTATGGCTACACCTTC. It encodes CASSSGQANYGYTF.

The chain recombines TRBV5-1 with TRBJ2-3; 9 bases are shared with TRBD2. CDR3 size: 15 residues. With 4 bases clipped from V and 0 bases from J, the junction kept 3 bases outside the gene matches. Germline V gives CDR1 SGHRS, CDR2 YFSETQ. CDR3 amino acids: CASSQGLASTDTQYF. CDR3 sequence (DNA): TGCGCCAGCAGCCAGGGACTAGCTAGCACAGATACGCAGTATTTT.

On this clone itself: An end of the junction differs from the germline gene, which may be a read error. The chain employs TRBV7-9 and TRBJ2-1; 7 positions agree with TRBD2. Germline assignment: CDR1 SEHNR and CDR2 FQNEAQ (reference sequence). CDR3 length: 17 amino acids. CDR3 coding DNA: TGTTCCAGCAGCCCCCAACTCCGACTAGCACAGTACAATGAGCAGTTCTTC. Its translation is CSSSPQLRLAQYNEQFF.

The chain uses TRBV5-6 and TRBJ2-1, with D perhaps matching TRBD2 (7 bases). V lost 3 bases to trimming and J lost 14 bases, with 24 bases between them. This CDR3 is built from 15 residues. In germline, CDR1 is SGHDT, CDR2 YYEEEE. CDR3 nucleotide sequence: TGTGCCAGCAGCTCGCGGGGGCGGCTCCCGAAGGACGAGTTCTTC. Amino acids: CASSSRGRLPKDEFF.

The chain links TRBV6-5 to TRBJ2-5; 9 nucleotides align to TRBD2. V was clipped by 6 bases and J by 6 bases; unmatched bases: 11. In germline, CDR1 is MNHEY, CDR2 SVGAGI. This CDR3 contains 15 residues. CDR3 region: CASRPSGLATQTQYF. CDR3 nucleotide sequence: TGTGCCAGCAGACCCTCGGGACTAGCCACACAGACCCAGTACTTC.

This clone was picked up one time. V and J are TRBV9 and TRBJ2-1; TRBD2 matches 8 bases. V lost 4 bases to trimming and J lost 5 bases; unmatched junction nucleotides: 20. The CDR3 length is 19 residues. Germline lookup yields CDR1 SGDLS and CDR2 YYNGEE. The CDR3 loop reads CASSIRRDLLGLGNNEQFF. CDR3 DNA: TGTGCCAGCAGCATACGTAGAGACCTTCTGGGACTAGGAAACAATGAGCAGTTCTTC. The whole variable domain, remainder taken from reference TRBV9 and TRBJ2-1, is DSGVTQTPKHLITATGQRVTLRCSPRSGDLSVYWYQQSLDQGLQFLIQYYNGEERAKGNILERFSAQQFPDLHSELNLSSLELGDSALYFCASSIRRDLLGLGNNEQFFGPGTRLTVL.

The chain is built from TRBV4-2 and TRBJ1-1; 9 nucleotides agree with TRBD1. The CDR3 runs 16 residues. Germline CDR1 LGHNA, CDR2 YNFKEQ. The junction had 6 bases not matched to a gene; V was cut back by 3 bases and J by 1 base. DNA of the CDR3: TGTGCCAGCAGCCATACGGGGACAGGGTCGAACACTGAAGCTTTCTTT. The encoded protein is CASSHTGTGSNTEAFF.

CDR3 DNA sequence: TGTGCCAGTAGTACTCAGGTCGACAGCTCCTACGAGCAGTACTTC. Translated, it gives CASSTQVDSSYEQYF. The V and J genes are TRBV19 and TRBJ2-7, with D possibly being TRBD1 (5 bases). The germline CDR1 and CDR2 sequences are LNHDA and SQIVND (reference sequence). This CDR3 contains 15 residues. V shed 4 bases and J shed 0 bases, with 13 bases lying between them. The full variable domain, rest sourced from reference TRBV19 and TRBJ2-7, is DGGITQSPKYLFRKEGQNVTLSCEQNLNHDAMYWYRQDPGQGLRLIYYSQIVNDFQKGDIAEGYSVSREKKESFPLTVTSAQKNPTAFYLCASSTQVDSSYEQYFGPGTRLTVT.

The chain employs TRBV10-1 and TRBJ1-3; D remains ambiguous. Looked up from germline, CDR1 is WNHNN and CDR2 is SYGVQD (reference sequence). The CDR3 is made up of 14 amino acids. V shed 6 bases and J shed 0 bases, with 9 bases lying between them. As DNA, the CDR3 is TGCGCCAGCAGCCCAGGCGACTCTGGAAACACCATATATTTT. Protein product: CASSPGDSGNTIYF.

This clone showed up just a few times. The DNA of the CDR3 is TGTGCCAGCAGTTTACAGGGGGGGAATGAAAAACTGTTTTTT. Translating it yields CASSLQGGNEKLFF. This chain uses TRBV6-5 with TRBJ1-4; 8 positions agree with TRBD1. The CDR3 has 14 residues. Per the germline V gene, CDR1 is MNHEY and CDR2 is SVGAGI. After removal of 4 bases from V and 5 bases from J, the junction contained 3 bases not matched to a gene.

This clone turned up a few times. DNA for the CDR3: TGTGCCAGCAGCTTGAGTAGGAGGCGCAACGAGCAGTACTTC. Translation gives CASSLSRRRNEQYF. The chain carries TRBV11-2 and TRBJ2-7, with TRBD2 as a possible D gene (5 bases). The germline CDR1 and CDR2 sequences are SGHAT and FQNNGV. V lost 3 bases, J lost 5 bases, and 14 bases lay in between. There are 14 residues in the CDR3. Drawing the rest from reference TRBV11-2 and TRBJ2-7, the complete variable domain is EAGVAQSPRYKIIEKRQSVAFWCNPISGHATLYWYQQILGQGPKLLIQFQNNGVVDDSQLPKDRFSAERLKGVDSTLKIQPAKLEDSAVYLCASSLSRRRNEQYFGPGTRLTVT.

Only a few counts were recorded for this clone. V and J are TRBV7-9 and TRBJ1-1, with D maybe TRBD1 (5 bases). V lost 5 bases and J 3 bases, leaving 16 bases between the germline ends. CDR1 and CDR2 (germline): SEHNR, FQNEAQ (reference sequence). The CDR3 is 15 amino acids. The CDR3 region is CASSPGLAPDTEAFF. The DNA of the CDR3 is TGTGCCAGCAGCCCGGGACTGGCCCCTGACACTGAAGCTTTCTTT.

The chain joins TRBV5-1 to TRBJ2-5; 14 positions match TRBD2. With 4 bases clipped from V and 3 bases from J, the junction kept 5 bases outside the gene matches. Germline CDR1 and CDR2: SGHRS and YFSETQ. The CDR3 spans 16 residues. This CDR3 is CASSLGLAGGKETQYF. In DNA form, the CDR3 reads TGCGCCAGCAGCCTCGGACTAGCGGGAGGTAAAGAGACCCAGTACTTC.

The V gene is TRBV7-3, the J gene TRBJ2-1; 7 nucleotides match TRBD1. The trim removed 5 bases at V and 2 bases at J, leaving 9 bases unmatched. The CDR3 contains 16 residues. CDR1 and CDR2 from the germline V gene are SGHTA and FQGTGA. The CDR3 spells CASSRDSRPPYNEQFF. CDR3 DNA sequence: TGTGCCAGCAGCCGGGACAGTCGACCGCCCTACAATGAGCAGTTCTTC.

V usage is TRBV5-1 and J usage is TRBJ2-3, with D perhaps matching TRBD1 (6 bases). CDR1 is SGHRS and CDR2 is YFSETQ in the germline V gene. V lost 2 bases to trimming and J lost 4 bases, with 17 bases between them. The CDR3 consists of 16 residues. The CDR3 DNA follows: TGCGCCAGCAGCTTCGGCAACGTCAGGGGTCCAGATACGCAGTATTTT. This gives the protein CASSFGNVRGPDTQYF. The variable domain in full, completed from reference TRBV5-1 and TRBJ2-3, reads KAGVTQTPRYLIKTRGQQVTLSCSPISGHRSVSWYQQTPGQGLQFLFEYFSETQRNKGNFPGRFSGRQFSNSRSEMNVSTLELGDSALYLCASSFGNVRGPDTQYFGPGTRLTVL.

This clone showed up just once. The chain joins TRBV15 to TRBJ1-2, with D perhaps TRBD1 (5 bases). The germline CDR1 and CDR2 sequences are LNHNV and YYDKDF (reference sequence). V was trimmed by 0 bases and J by 3 bases, leaving 17 bases between them. This CDR3 spans 17 amino acids. The CDR3 sequence: CATSREGGNPGDYGYTF. CDR3 DNA: TGTGCCACCAGCAGAGAGGGGGGGAATCCCGGAGACTATGGCTACACCTTC.

The V call is TRBV11-1, the J call TRBJ2-2; weak D call: TRBD1 (5 bases). The CDR3 has 14 residues. Between the trimmed V and J ends, which lost 6 bases and 4 bases, there was a span of 12 bases. Germline V CDR1 and CDR2: SGHAT, FQDESV (reference sequence). CDR3 region: CASSSGLGTGELFF. The CDR3 coding sequence is TGTGCCAGCAGTTCAGGGCTGGGCACCGGGGAGCTGTTTTTT.